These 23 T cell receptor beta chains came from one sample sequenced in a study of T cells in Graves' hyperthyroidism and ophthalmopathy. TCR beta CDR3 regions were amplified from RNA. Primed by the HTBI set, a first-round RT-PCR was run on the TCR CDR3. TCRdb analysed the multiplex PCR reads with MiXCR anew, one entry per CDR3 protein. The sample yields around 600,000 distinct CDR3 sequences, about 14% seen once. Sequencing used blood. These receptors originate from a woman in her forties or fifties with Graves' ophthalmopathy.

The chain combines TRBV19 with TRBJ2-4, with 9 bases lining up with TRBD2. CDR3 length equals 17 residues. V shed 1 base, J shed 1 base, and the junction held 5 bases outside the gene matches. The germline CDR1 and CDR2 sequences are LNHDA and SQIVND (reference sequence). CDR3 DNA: TGTGCCAGTAGTATAGCTAGCGGGACCCGTGCCAAAAACATTCAGTACTTC. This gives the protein CASSIASGTRAKNIQYF.

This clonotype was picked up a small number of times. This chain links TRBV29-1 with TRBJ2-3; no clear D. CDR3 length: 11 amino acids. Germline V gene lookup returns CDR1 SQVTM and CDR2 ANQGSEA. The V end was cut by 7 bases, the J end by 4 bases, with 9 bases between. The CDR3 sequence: CSAGSSDTQYF. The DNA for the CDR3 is TGCAGCGCTGGGTCGTCAGATACGCAGTATTTT.

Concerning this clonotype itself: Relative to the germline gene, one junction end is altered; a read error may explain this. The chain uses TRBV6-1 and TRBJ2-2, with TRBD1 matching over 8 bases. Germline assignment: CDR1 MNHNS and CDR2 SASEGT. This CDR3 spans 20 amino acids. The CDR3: CAPGDRFLHRNPNNTGELFF. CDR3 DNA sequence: TGTGCCCCCGGGGACAGGTTTCTTCATCGGAACCCCAACAACACCGGAGAGCTGTTTTTT.

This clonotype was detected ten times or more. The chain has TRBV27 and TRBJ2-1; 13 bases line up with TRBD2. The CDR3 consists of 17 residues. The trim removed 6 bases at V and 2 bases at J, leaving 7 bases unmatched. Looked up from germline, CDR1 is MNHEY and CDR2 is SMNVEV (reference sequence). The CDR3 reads CASSNGLAGETYNEQFF. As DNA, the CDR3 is TGTGCCAGCAGCAACGGACTAGCGGGAGAGACCTACAATGAGCAGTTCTTC.

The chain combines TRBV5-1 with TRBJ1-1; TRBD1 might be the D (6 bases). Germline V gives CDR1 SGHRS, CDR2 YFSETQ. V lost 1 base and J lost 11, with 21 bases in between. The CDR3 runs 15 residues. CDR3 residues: CASSLLGTTTVPAFF. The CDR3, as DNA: TGCGCCAGCAGCTTGCTCGGGACAACCACTGTGCCGGCTTTCTTT.

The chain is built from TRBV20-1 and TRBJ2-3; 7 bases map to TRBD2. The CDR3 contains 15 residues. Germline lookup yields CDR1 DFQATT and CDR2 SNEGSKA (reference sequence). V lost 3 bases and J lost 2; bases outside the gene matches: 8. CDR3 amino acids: CSARSLAGATDTQYF. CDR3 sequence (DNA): TGCAGTGCTAGGAGTCTTGCGGGAGCCACAGATACGCAGTATTTT.

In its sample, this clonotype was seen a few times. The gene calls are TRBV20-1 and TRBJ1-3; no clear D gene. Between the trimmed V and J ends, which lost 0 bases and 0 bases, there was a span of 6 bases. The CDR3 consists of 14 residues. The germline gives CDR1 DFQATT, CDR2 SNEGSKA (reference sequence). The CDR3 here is CSARDSSSGNTIYF. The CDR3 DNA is TGCAGTGCTAGAGACAGCTCCTCTGGAAACACCATATATTTT.

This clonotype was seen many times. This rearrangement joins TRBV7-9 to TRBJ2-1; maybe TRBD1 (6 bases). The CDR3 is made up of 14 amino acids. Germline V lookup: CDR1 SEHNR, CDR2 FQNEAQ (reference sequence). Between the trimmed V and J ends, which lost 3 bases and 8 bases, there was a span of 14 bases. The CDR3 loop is CASSFGTKAHEQFF. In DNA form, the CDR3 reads TGTGCCAGCAGCTTCGGGACAAAAGCCCATGAGCAGTTCTTC. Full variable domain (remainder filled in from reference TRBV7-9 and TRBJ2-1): DTGVSQNPRHKITKRGQNVTFRCDPISEHNRLYWYRQTLGQGPEFLTYFQNEAQLEKSRLLSDRFSAERPKGSFSTLEIQRTEQGDSAMYLCASSFGTKAHEQFFGPGTRLTVL.

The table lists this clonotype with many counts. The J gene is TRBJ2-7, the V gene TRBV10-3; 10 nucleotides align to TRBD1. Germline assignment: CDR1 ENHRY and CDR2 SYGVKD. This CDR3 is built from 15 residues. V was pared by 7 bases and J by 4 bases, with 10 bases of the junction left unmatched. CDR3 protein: CAINEPGQGLYEQYF. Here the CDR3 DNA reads TGTGCCATCAACGAGCCGGGACAGGGGTTGTACGAGCAGTACTTC.

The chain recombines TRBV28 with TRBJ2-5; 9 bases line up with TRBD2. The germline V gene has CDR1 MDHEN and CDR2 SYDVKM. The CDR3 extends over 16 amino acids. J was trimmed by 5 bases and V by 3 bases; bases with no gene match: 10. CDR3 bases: TGTGCCAGCAGTTTCCTAGCGGGACCTCCGCGGGAGACCCAGTACTTC. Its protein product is CASSFLAGPPRETQYF.

The CDR3 bases are TGTGCCAGCAGTCGACAAGGGGGCTGGGATCAGCCCCAGCATTTT. Protein product: CASSRQGGWDQPQHF. The chain couples TRBV27 to TRBJ1-5; 7 bases are shared with TRBD1. Germline trimming cut 5 bases from V and 5 bases from J; bases unmatched to any gene: 9. This CDR3 is 15 amino acids long. The germline CDR1 and CDR2 sequences are MNHEY and SMNVEV (reference sequence).

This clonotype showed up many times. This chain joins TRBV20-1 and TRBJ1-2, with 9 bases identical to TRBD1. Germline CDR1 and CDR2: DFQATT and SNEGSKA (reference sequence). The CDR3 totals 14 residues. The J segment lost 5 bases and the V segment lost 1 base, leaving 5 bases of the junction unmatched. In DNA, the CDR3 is TGCAGTGCTAGAGTGGCGGGACAGGGTTATGGCTACACCTTC. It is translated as CSARVAGQGYGYTF.

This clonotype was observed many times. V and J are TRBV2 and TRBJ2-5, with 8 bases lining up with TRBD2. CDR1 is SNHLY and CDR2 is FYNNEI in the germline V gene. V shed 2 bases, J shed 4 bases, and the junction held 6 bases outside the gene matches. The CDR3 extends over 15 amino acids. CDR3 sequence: CASSEMRGAAETQYF. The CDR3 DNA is TGTGCCAGCAGTGAAATGCGGGGGGCGGCAGAGACCCAGTACTTC. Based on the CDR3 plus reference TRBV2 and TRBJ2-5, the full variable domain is EPEVTQTPSHQVTQMGQEVILRCVPISNHLYFYWYRQILGQKVEFLVSFYNNEISEKSEIFDDQFSVERPDGSNFTLKIRSTKLEDSAMYFCASSEMRGAAETQYFGPGTRLLVL.

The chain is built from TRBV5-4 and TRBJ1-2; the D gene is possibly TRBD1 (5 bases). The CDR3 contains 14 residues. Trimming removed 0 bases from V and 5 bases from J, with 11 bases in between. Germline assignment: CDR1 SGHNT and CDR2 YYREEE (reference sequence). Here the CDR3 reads CASSLGGTVYGYTF. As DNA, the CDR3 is TGTGCCAGCAGCTTGGGGGGGACGGTTTATGGCTACACCTTC.

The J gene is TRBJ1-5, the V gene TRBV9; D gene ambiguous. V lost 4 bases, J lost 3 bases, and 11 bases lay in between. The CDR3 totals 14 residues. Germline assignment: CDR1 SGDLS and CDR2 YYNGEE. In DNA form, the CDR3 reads TGTGCCAGCAGCCCCCGGGGATACAATCAGCCCCAGCATTTT. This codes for CASSPRGYNQPQHF.

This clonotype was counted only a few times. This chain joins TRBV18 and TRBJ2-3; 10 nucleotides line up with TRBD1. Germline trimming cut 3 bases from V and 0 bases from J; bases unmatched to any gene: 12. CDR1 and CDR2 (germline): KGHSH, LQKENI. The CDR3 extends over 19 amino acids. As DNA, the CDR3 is TGTGCCAGCTCACCCCGGACAGGGGGTTTTGTTCTGAGCACAGATACGCAGTATTTT. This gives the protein CASSPRTGGFVLSTDTQYF.

CDR3: CSAGLAGGTDTQYF. The CDR3 region has the DNA TGCAGTGCTGGACTAGCGGGGGGAACAGATACGCAGTATTTT. The chain couples TRBV20-1 to TRBJ2-3, with TRBD2 matching over 14 bases. Germline-derived CDR1 and CDR2 are DFQATT and SNEGSKA (reference sequence). The CDR3 length is 14 residues. V was pared by 5 bases and J by 3 bases, with 1 base of the junction left unmatched.

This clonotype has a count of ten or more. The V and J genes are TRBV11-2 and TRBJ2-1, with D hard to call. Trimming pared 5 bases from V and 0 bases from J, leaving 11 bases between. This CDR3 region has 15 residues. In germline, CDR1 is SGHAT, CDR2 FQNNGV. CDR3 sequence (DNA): TGTGCCAGCAGCACCCCTCGGAGCTCCTACAATGAGCAGTTCTTC. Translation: CASSTPRSSYNEQFF.

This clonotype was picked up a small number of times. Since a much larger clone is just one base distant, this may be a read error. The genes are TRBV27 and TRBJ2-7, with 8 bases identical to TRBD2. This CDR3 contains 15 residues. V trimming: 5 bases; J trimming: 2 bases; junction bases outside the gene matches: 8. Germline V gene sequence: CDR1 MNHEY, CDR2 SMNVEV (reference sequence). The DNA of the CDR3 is TGTGCCAGCAGTCCAGGGACTAGAGGTACCTACGAGCAGTACTTC. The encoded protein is CASSPGTRGTYEQYF.

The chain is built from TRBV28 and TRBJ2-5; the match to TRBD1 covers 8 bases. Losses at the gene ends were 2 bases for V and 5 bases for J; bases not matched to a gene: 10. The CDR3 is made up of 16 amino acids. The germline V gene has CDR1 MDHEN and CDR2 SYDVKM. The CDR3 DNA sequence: TGTGCCAGCAGTTTAGGTACAGGGGGATTAGGGGAGACCCAGTACTTC. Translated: CASSLGTGGLGETQYF.

As DNA, the CDR3 is TGTGCCAGCAGTTTGGGCCTTACTGCCTACGAGCAGTACTTC. Translating it yields CASSLGLTAYEQYF. The genes are TRBV27 and TRBJ2-7; D ambiguous. This CDR3 has 14 amino acids. The ends were cut back, 3 bases at V and 2 bases at J, with 11 bases in the middle. Germline V CDR1 and CDR2: MNHEY, SMNVEV (reference sequence).

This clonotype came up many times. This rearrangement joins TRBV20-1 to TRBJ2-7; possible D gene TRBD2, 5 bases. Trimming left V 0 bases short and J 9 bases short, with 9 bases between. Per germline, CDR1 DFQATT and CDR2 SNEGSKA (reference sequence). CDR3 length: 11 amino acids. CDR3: CSARDGLAQYF. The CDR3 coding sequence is TGCAGTGCTAGAGATGGACTCGCGCAGTACTTC.

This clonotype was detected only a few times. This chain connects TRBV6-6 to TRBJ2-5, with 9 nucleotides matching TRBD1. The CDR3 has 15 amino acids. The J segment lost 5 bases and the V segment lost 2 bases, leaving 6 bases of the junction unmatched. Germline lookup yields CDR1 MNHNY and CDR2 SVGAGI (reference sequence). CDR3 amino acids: CASSYLGQGVETQYF. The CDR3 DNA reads TGTGCCAGCAGTTACCTGGGACAGGGTGTCGAGACCCAGTACTTC.